This TCR beta chain derives from a study of Tregs in tolerant kidney transplant recipients. The germline V and J ends were trimmed by 4 bases and 8 bases, with 13 bases remaining between them. The germline CDR1 and CDR2 sequences are SGHTA and FQGNSA. The CDR3 runs 13 residues. TCRdb's copy holds only in-frame clones and misses some; the assay was immunoSEQ multiplex PCR. The specimen's table records fewer than 55,000 clones. Points on this clone: What it recognizes is unknown. The read is 3 residues too short to cover the CDR3 end, so that end is filled in from the germline J gene.

Unstimulated regulatory T cells (CD4+CD25+CD127-), CD4+CD25- non-regulatory cells, CD4 and CD8 cells were FACS-sorted from thawed PBMCs. The study, taken as a whole, reports: Tolerant patients' donor-specific Tregs expanded beyond overall Tregs, suggesting antigen-driven growth. Tregs expanded with activated donor B cells seemed most donor-specific. Changing PCR primers prevented nucleotide comparison between some patients' samples.

V is TRBV7-2 and J is TRBJ2-3, with TRBD1 as a possible D gene (6 bases). The receptor was isolated from a human donor who received a combined kidney and bone marrow transplant. Sequencing was performed on CD4+ T cells from blood, taken before the transplant. CDR3 residues: CASSSGELGTQYF. The part of the CDR3 DNA that was read is TGTGCCAGCAGCTCAGGGGAGTTGGGTACG.